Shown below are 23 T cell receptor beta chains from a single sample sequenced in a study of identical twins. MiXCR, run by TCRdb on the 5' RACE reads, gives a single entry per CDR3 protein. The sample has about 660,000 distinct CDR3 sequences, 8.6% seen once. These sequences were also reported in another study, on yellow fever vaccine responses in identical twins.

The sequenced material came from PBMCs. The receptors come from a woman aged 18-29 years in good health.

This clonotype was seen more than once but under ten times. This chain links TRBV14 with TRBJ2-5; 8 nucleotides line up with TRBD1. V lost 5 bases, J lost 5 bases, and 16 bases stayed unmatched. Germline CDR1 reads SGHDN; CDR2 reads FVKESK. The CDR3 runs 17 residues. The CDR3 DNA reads TGTGCCAGCAGCTTAAGATTGCAGACAGGGGCAGGGGAGACCCAGTACTTC. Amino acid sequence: CASSLRLQTGAGETQYF.

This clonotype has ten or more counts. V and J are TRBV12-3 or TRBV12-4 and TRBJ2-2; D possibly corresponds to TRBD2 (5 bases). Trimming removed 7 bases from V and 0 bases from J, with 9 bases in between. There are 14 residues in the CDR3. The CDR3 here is CASISVANTGELFF. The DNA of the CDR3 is TGTGCCAGCATTAGCGTAGCGAACACCGGGGAGCTGTTTTTT.

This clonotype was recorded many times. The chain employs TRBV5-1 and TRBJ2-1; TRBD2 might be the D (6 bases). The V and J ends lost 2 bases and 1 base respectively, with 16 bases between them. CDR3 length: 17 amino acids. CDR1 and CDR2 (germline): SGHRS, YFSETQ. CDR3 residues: CASSFGGGLESYNEQFF. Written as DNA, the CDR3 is TGCGCCAGCAGCTTTGGTGGGGGACTGGAATCCTACAATGAGCAGTTCTTC. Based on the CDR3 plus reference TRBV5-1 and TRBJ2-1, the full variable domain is KAGVTQTPRYLIKTRGQQVTLSCSPISGHRSVSWYQQTPGQGLQFLFEYFSETQRNKGNFPGRFSGRQFSNSRSEMNVSTLELGDSALYLCASSFGGGLESYNEQFFGPGTRLTVL.

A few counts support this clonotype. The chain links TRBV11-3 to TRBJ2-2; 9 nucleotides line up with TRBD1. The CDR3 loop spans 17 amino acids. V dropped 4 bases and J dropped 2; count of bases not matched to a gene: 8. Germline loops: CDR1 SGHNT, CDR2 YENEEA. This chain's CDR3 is CASSSGWGQGNTGELFF. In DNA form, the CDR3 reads TGTGCCAGCAGCTCAGGTTGGGGACAGGGCAACACCGGGGAGCTGTTTTTT.

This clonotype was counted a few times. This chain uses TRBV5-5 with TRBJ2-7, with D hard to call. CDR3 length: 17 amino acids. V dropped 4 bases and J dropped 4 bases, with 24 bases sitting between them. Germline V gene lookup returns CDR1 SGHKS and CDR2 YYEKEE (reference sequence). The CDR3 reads CASSPEGWQFMGYEQYF. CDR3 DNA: TGTGCCAGCAGCCCCGAAGGGTGGCAGTTTATGGGATACGAGCAGTACTTC.

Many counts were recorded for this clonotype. The CDR3 region has the DNA TGCGCCAGCAGGACAGGGGAGTTCACCGATACGCAGTATTTT. It specifies CASRTGEFTDTQYF. The rearrangement uses TRBV5-1 and TRBJ2-3; 8 bases fit TRBD1. Germline CDR1 is SGHRS and CDR2 is YFSETQ. Unmatched junction bases numbered 8, after V lost 5 bases and J lost 6 bases. The CDR3 runs to 14 residues. Drawing the rest from reference TRBV5-1 and TRBJ2-3, the complete variable domain is KAGVTQTPRYLIKTRGQQVTLSCSPISGHRSVSWYQQTPGQGLQFLFEYFSETQRNKGNFPGRFSGRQFSNSRSEMNVSTLELGDSALYLCASRTGEFTDTQYFGPGTRLTVL.

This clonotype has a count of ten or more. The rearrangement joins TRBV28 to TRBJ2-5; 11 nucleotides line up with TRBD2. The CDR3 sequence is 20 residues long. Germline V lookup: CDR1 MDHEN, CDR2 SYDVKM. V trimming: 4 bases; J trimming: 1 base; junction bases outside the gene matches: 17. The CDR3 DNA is TGTGCCAGCAGTTACGGACAGGAGTTAGCGGGAGGGCCCTCCCAAGAGACCCAGTACTTC. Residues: CASSYGQELAGGPSQETQYF.

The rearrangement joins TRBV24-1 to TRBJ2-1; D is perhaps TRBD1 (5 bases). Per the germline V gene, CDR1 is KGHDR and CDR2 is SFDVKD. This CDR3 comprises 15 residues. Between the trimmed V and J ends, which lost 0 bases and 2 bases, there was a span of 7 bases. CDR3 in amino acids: CATSDLGRAYNEQFF. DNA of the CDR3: TGTGCCACCAGTGATTTGGGCAGGGCCTACAATGAGCAGTTCTTC.

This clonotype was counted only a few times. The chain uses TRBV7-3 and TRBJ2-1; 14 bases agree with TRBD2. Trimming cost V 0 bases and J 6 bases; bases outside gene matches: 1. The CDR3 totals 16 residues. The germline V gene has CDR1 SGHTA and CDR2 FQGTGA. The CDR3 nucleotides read TGTGCCAGCAGCTTAACCGGGACTAGCGGGGGCAATGAGCAGTTCTTC. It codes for CASSLTGTSGGNEQFF.

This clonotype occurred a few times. The CDR3 DNA sequence: TGCAGTGCTAGTGGGCTAGCGGGGGACCGGGGCTATGAGCAGTTCTTC. This codes for CSASGLAGDRGYEQFF. The V call is TRBV20-1, the J call TRBJ2-1, with TRBD2 identical over 10 bases. CDR3 length equals 16 residues. Germline CDR1 reads DFQATT; CDR2 reads SNEGSKA (reference sequence). V was pared by 3 bases and J by 8 bases, with 13 bases of the junction left unmatched.

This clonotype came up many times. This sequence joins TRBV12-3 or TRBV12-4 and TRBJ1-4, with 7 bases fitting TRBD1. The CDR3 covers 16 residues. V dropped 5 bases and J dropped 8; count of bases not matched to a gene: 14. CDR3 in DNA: TGTGCCAGCAGTCCCACAGGGGAGCATCGCATCGAAAAACTGTTTTTT. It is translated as CASSPTGEHRIEKLFF.

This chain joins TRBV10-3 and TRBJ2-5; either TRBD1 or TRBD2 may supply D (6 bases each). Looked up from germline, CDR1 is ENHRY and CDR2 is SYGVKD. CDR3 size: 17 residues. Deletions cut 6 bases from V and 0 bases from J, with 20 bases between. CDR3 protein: CAISSLSGGQYQETQYF. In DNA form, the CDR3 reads TGTGCCATCAGCTCACTTTCCGGGGGCCAGTACCAAGAGACCCAGTACTTC.

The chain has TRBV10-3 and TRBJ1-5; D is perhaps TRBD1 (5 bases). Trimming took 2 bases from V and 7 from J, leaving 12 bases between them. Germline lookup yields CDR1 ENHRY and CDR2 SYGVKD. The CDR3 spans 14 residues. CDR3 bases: TGTGCCATCAGTGAGACCAGGGAGCGGCAGCCCCAGCATTTT. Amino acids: CAISETRERQPQHF.

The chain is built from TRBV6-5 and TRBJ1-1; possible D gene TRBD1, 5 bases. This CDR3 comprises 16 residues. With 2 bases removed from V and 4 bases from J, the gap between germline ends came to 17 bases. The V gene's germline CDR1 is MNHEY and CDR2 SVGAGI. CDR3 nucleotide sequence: TGTGCCAGCAGTTACAATTTTGAGGGGAGGGGCACTGAAGCTTTCTTT. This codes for CASSYNFEGRGTEAFF.

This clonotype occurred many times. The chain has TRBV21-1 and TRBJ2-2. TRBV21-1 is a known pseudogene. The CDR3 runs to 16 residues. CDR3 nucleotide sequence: TGTGCCAGCAGCAAAGTACAGCTGATGAACACCGGGGAGCTGTTTTTT. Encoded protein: CASSKVQLMNTGELFF.

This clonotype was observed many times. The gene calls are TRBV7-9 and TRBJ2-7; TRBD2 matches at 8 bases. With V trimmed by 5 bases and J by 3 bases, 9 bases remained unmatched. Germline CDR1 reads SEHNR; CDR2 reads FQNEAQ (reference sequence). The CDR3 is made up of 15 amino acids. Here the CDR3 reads CASSRGREVGYEQYF. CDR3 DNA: TGTGCCAGCAGCCGCGGGCGGGAGGTTGGCTACGAGCAGTACTTC. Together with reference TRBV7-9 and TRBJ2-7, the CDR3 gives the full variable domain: DTGVSQNPRHKITKRGQNVTFRCDPISEHNRLYWYRQTLGQGPEFLTYFQNEAQLEKSRLLSDRFSAERPKGSFSTLEIQRTEQGDSAMYLCASSRGREVGYEQYFGPGTRLTVT.

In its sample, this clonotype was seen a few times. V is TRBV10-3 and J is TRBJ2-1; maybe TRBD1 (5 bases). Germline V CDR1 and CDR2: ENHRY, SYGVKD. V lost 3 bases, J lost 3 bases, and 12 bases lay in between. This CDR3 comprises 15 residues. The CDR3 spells CAISEGQGGYNEQFF. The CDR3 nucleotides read TGTGCCATCAGTGAAGGGCAGGGTGGCTACAATGAGCAGTTCTTC.

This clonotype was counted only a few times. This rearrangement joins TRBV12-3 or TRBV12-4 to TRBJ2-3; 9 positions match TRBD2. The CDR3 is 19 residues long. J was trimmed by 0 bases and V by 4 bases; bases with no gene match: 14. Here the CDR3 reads CASSSPLAGISLSTDTQYF. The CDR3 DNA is TGTGCCAGCAGTTCTCCACTAGCGGGCATCTCCCTTAGCACAGATACGCAGTATTTT.

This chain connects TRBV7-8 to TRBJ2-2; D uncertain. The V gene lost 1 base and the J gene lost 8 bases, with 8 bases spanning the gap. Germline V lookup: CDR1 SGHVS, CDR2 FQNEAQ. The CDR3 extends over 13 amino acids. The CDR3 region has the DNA TGTGCCAGCAGCTTAGGGTCTGGGGGGGAGCTGTTTTTT. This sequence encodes CASSLGSGGELFF.

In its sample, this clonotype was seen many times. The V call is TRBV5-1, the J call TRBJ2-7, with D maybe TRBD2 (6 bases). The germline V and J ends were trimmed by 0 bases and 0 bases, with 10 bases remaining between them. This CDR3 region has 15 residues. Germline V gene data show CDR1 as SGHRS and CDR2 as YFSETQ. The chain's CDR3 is CASSLASSGSYEQYF. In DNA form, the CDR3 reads TGCGCCAGCAGCTTGGCAAGTAGCGGCTCCTACGAGCAGTACTTC. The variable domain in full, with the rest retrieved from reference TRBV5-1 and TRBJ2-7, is KAGVTQTPRYLIKTRGQQVTLSCSPISGHRSVSWYQQTPGQGLQFLFEYFSETQRNKGNFPGRFSGRQFSNSRSEMNVSTLELGDSALYLCASSLASSGSYEQYFGPGTRLTVT.

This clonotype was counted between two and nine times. The CDR3 here is CASSLGGTPYTGELFF. Here the CDR3 DNA reads TGTGCCAGCAGCTTAGGAGGGACACCGTACACCGGGGAGCTGTTTTTT. The J gene is TRBJ2-2, the V gene TRBV7-2; tentatively, D is TRBD1 (6 bases). V dropped 1 base and J dropped 3 bases, with 12 bases sitting between them. The CDR3 is made up of 16 amino acids. The germline CDR1 and CDR2 sequences are SGHTA and FQGNSA. The variable domain in full, with the rest retrieved from reference TRBV7-2 and TRBJ2-2, is GAGVSQSPSNKVTEKGKDVELRCDPISGHTALYWYRQSLGQGLEFLIYFQGNSAPDKSGLPSDRFSAERTGGSVSTLTIQRTQQEDSAVYLCASSLGGTPYTGELFFGEGSRLTVL.

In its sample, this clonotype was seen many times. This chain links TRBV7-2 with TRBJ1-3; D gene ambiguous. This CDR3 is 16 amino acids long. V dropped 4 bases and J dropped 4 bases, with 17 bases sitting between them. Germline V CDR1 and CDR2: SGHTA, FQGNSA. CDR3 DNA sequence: TGTGCCAGCAGCTCCCAAAGTCTACGACTCGGAAACACCATATATTTT. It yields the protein CASSSQSLRLGNTIYF.

In DNA, the CDR3 is TGTGCCACCAGCAGAGATAGGGAGGACGAGCAGTACTTC. Translating it yields CATSRDREDEQYF. V and J are TRBV15 and TRBJ2-7, with D tentatively TRBD2 (6 bases). Trimming shortened V by 0 bases and J by 5 bases, and 8 bases separated the two germline ends. This CDR3 has 13 residues. Germline-derived CDR1 and CDR2 are LNHNV and YYDKDF (reference sequence). The complete variable domain, with remaining parts taken from reference TRBV15 and TRBJ2-7, reads DAMVIQNPRYQVTQFGKPVTLSCSQTLNHNVMYWYQQKSSQAPKLLFHYYDKDFNNEADTPDNFQSRRPNTSFCFLDIRSPGLGDTAMYLCATSRDREDEQYFGPGTRLTVT.